The next 3 T cell receptor beta chains were all read from a single sample in a study of control samples from healthy donors and cancer patients. TCRdb keeps only in-frame clones here, not all; method: immunoSEQ multiplex PCR. This table has around 250,000 clones, approximately 80% appearing once. Source material: PBMCs. The source of these receptors is an older woman with lung cancer.

The chain couples TRBV9 to TRBJ2-5; TRBD1 agrees at 7 bases. V trimming: 3 bases; J trimming: 7 bases; junction bases outside the gene matches: 12. CDR3 length equals 15 residues. The germline V gene encodes CDR1 SGDLS and CDR2 YYNGEE. The CDR3 DNA reads TGTGCCAGCAGCGGTCCCAGGGGGAGCAACGGGACCCAGTACTTC. Translated, it gives CASSGPRGSNGTQYF.

The V call is TRBV11-2, the J call TRBJ2-2, with 9 bases lining up with TRBD2. The junction had 16 bases not matched to a gene; V was cut back by 6 bases and J by 5 bases. The CDR3 loop spans 18 amino acids. The germline CDR1 and CDR2 sequences are SGHAT and FQNNGV. CDR3 residues: CASRPPLAGFPETGELFF. CDR3 DNA sequence: TGTGCCAGCAGGCCCCCTCTAGCGGGATTCCCAGAGACCGGGGAGCTGTTTTTT.

Only one count was recorded for this clone. The genes are TRBV5-1 and TRBJ2-7; 9 bases agree with TRBD2. The CDR3 runs to 17 residues. Germline V lookup: CDR1 SGHRS, CDR2 YFSETQ. V lost 0 bases, J lost 0 bases, and 7 bases stayed unmatched. The CDR3 reads CASSLVVAGVDSYEQYF. The CDR3 coding sequence is TGCGCCAGCAGCTTGGTGGTAGCGGGGGTCGACTCCTACGAGCAGTACTTC.